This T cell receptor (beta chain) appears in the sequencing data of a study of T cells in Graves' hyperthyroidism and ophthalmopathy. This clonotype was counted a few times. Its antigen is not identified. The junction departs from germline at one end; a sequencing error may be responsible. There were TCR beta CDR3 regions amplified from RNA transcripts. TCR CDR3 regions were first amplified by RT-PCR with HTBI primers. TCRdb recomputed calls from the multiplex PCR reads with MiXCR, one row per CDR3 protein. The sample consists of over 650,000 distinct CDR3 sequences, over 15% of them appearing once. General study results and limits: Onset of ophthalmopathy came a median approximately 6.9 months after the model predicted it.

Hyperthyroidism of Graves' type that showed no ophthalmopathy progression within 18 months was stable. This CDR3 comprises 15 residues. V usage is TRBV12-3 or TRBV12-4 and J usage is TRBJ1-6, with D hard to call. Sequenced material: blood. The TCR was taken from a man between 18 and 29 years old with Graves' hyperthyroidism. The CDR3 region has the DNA TGTGCCAGCACCCGAACCCTAGCGGGGTCTTCACCCCTCCGCTTT. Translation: CASTRTLAGSSPLRF.